This TCR beta chain stems from a study of blood T cell repertoires in COVID-19. Study summary: COVID-19 samples from acute and convalescent phases originated in the United States, Italy and Spain.

As originally analysed: Amplified reference gene primers provided the basis for estimating nucleated cell counts. The protocol was immunoSEQ multiplex PCR, while the TCRdb copy is restricted to in-frame clones and leaves out a portion. V and J calls plus clone size are reproduced from that table; the DNA served to infer D and trimming. The sample carries about 250,000 clones, about 87% recorded once. CDR1 is KGHSH, CDR2 LQKENI, per germline. Trimming cost V 0 bases and J 2 bases, with 10 bases left between them. This CDR3 is 15 amino acids long. The sample comprised PBMCs or T cells enriched from blood (not recorded which). The source is a woman between 40 and 55 years old who had been exposed to COVID-19. The chain carries TRBV18 and TRBJ1-1; TRBD1 is a possible D gene (5 bases). The CDR3 sequence: CASSPPGGTNTEAFF. Written as DNA, the CDR3 is TGTGCCAGCTCACCACCGGGGGGGACTAACACTGAAGCTTTCTTT.